The entry that follows covers one T cell receptor beta chain sequence. Its antigen remains unidentified. MiXCR was run by TCRdb on the reads, yielding one entry per CDR3 protein. The profile shows 450,000 to 650,000 distinct CDR3 sequences, just under 40% of them singletons. Trimming removed 4 bases from V and 6 bases from J, with 12 bases in between. Germline V gives CDR1 MDHEN, CDR2 SYDVKM. CDR3 length: 14 amino acids. This entry comes from a study of T cell repertoires in cytomegalovirus infection. Study at large: Public TCR beta signatures provided an indication of both CMV infection and a matching HLA type.

Study-wide results and limits: Ex vivo, HLA-C-restricted CMV-specific TCR beta clonotypes prevailed over the rest of the response.

The TCR was taken from a human donor in good health (CMV status not recorded). Some clones in this sample may be carry-over from other donors' samples. Sequenced material: cultured PBMCs, taken from culture after CMV antigen stimulation. This sequence joins TRBV28 and TRBJ1-4; perhaps TRBD1 as D (5 bases). Here the CDR3 reads CASSSTGGDEKLFF. DNA for the CDR3: TGTGCCAGCAGTTCGACTGGGGGGGATGAAAAACTGTTTTTT.